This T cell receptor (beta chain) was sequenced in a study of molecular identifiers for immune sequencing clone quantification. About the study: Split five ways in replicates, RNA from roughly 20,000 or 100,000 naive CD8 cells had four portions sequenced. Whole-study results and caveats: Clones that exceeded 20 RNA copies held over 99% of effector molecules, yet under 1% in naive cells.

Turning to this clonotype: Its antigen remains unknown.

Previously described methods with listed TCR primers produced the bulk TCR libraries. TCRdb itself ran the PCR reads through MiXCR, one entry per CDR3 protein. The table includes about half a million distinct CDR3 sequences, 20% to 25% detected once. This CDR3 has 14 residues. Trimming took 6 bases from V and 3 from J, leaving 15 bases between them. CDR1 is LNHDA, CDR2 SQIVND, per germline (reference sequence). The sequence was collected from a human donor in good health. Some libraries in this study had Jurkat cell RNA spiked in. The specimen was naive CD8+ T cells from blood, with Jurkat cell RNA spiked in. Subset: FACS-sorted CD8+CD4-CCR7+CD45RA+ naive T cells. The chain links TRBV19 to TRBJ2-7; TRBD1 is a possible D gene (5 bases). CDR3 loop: CASSPGFVRYEQYF. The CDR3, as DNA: TGTGCCAGTAGCCCAGGGTTTGTCCGCTACGAGCAGTACTTC.